This entry is about one T cell receptor beta chain. Its binding antigen is unknown. No quality values exist for individual bases; no much larger clone is one base distant. Inclusion was restricted to participants for whom at least one PBMC sample before ART initiation and at least two post-ART samples were available. Treatment was received in the United States of America by all participants with HIV. Before DNA extraction, cryopreserved samples containing 1-10 million PBMC were thawed and washed. At the time of the earliest PBMC sample for each participant with HIV, ages ranged from about 20 to 54 years. PBMC samples were contributed by each participant from 1-4 timepoints before ART initiation and 2-8 timepoints after ART initiation, with a median of 7 samples. Serial HIV viral load, CD4+ T-cell count, ART history and demographic data were obtained for every participant. A Qiagen kit on a QIAcube was used to extract genomic DNA from unsorted PBMC, with samples processed in batches of 12.

This sample was included in a study of long-term antiretroviral therapy in people with HIV (dated 2022 in TCRdb). For the wider study: The earliest samples were collected roughly a decade before the 2015 WHO recommendation for immediate ART, at a time when ART was usually postponed until CD4 counts fell. No cross-contamination during QIAcube processing was seen in test extractions of a monoclonal T-cell line run alongside approximately 36 polyclonal samples. From a few dozen adults with confirmed HIV infection, the cohort provided around 180 cryopreserved PBMC samples, gathered serially across a mean of around 6 years (range 1-12). This retrospective serial study examined whether starting ART and sustained HIV suppression were associated with changes in the composition and diversity of the TRB repertoire in peripheral blood. Eleven of the 30 participants with HIV were female. Here is what the overall study found, with its caveats: The samples were dated from about 2004 to 2018, and the ART regimens that were used may be less effective than current ART regimens. Owing to limited PBMC availability, only the TCR beta chain was sequenced, without alpha chain pairing. Because pre-ART samples had limited cell numbers, profiling was done on unsorted PBMC rather than on sorted CD4+ and CD8+ T cells. HIV repertoires had narrower CDR3 length ranges than controls, and the network structure suggested an antigen-experienced repertoire that shifted only slightly toward naive after ART. Expanded TRB clones identified before ART initiation dominated the repertoire across all time points, though the dominance fluctuated and decreased in many PLHIV after ART. No data were available on ART adherence, viral resistance or therapy changes, limiting inferences about post-ART repertoire changes. Starting ART was linked to a significant rise in TRB diversity, yet even after long-term ART the diversity remained significantly lower than in transplant donor controls.

The immunoSEQ hsTCRB v3.0 assay was used at survey level resolution to sequence the TRB variable region. The target sequencing depth for TRB was roughly 40,000-55,000 T-cell genomes per sample. Pooled TRB libraries were sequenced on an Illumina MiSeq with a v3 150-cycle kit. Per the source publication's procedure: Repertoire analysis was run in R within a reproducible Nextflow workflow that covered QC, data transformation and analysis. LymphoSeq2, an R package for exploring AIRR-Seq data, was used to implement custom analyses. Four samples that yielded fewer than 5000 total TRB sequences were excluded, so that approximately 170 HIV repertoires were analyzed. Among the roughly 200 retained HIV repertoires, 59 were collected before ART initiation and roughly 130 were collected after ART initiation. Repertoires were downsampled to 5000 TRB nucleotide sequences, with summary statistics averaged over 100 downsampling iterations. The analysis kept only TRB sequences whose CDR3 regions were at least seven amino acids long. Diversity was measured with a Shannon entropy-derived clonality score and the Gini coefficient. In the repertoire networks, any two of the top 5000 CDR3 amino acid sequences were connected whenever the two sequences differed by an edit distance of one. For TRB CDR3 amino acid sequences, GLIPH2 was used to predict antigen specificity groups and MHC restriction. Known CMV, EBV, HIV or tissue antigen associations were flagged by matching CDR3 amino acid sequences against VDJdb and McPAS-TCR. Pre-ART, post-ART and control groups were compared with Wilcoxon signed-rank tests and Holm-Bonferroni correction. As stored in TCRdb, this immuneACCESS dataset retains in-frame rearrangements with V and J assigned. A fraction of the clones does not appear; measured against another copy, unresolved V genes explain less than half of the discrepancy, and the remainder lacks a known reason. V and J calls and clone size follow that table, whereas D and trimming were derived from the DNA. The sample profile shows roughly 25,000 clones; roughly 80% of them were found once. Clones ranked in the top ten supply 4.5% to 6% of the sample.

V loses 2 bases, J loses 5 bases, and the germline ends lie 7 bases apart. The CDR3 starts with the cysteine, ends with the phenylalanine, and has 13 residues. The DNA shown is the 39-base CDR3, in frame from base 1. The germline V gene sets CDR1 to KGHSH and CDR2 to LQKENI. The sequence derives from a woman in her 30s with HIV. The V and J genes are TRBV18 and TRBJ1-5; TRBD1 is a possible D gene, resting on 5 matching bases. The specimen was unsorted PBMCs, collected 1.1 years before starting antiretroviral therapy. The DNA is as follows: TGTGCCAGCTCACCAATCAGGGATCAGCCCCAGCATTTT. It translates as CASSPIRDQPQHF.